This T cell receptor beta chain was identified in a study of blood T cell repertoires in COVID-19. This CDR3 comprises 14 residues. Germline V gene lookup returns CDR1 MNHEY and CDR2 SVGAGI. The V segment lost 6 bases and the J segment 4 bases; nucleotides outside the gene matches: 6. The repertoire was sequenced with immunoSEQ multiplex PCR; TCRdb's copy has only in-frame clones and lacks some. The data show around 99,000 clones, roughly 88% seen once. In this sample, this clone turned up many times. The receptor was derived from a woman of 80 years or more with active or convalescent COVID-19. Sequencing used peripheral blood. The J gene is TRBJ2-5, the V gene TRBV6-5; TRBD1 matches 9 bases. CDR3 coding DNA: TGTGCCAGCAGCGCCAGGACAGGGGCAGAGACCCAGTACTTC. This translates into CASSARTGAETQYF.